These 26 T cell receptor beta chains originate from one sample sequenced in a study of blood T cell repertoires in COVID-19. Profiling relied on immunoSEQ multiplex PCR, and the TCRdb table lists in-frame clones only, not all of them. The sample contains roughly 190,000 clones, about 81% of which appear only once. Sequenced: peripheral blood. The receptors stem from a man aged 30 to 45 with active or convalescent COVID-19.

The count of this clone is one. Here the CDR3 DNA reads TGTGCCAGCAGCTTAAATCCCGGGACAGCATCCGGCGAGCAGTTCTTC. This gives the protein CASSLNPGTASGEQFF. This rearrangement joins TRBV11-2 to TRBJ2-1; 7 bases are shared with TRBD1. Germline trimming cut 2 bases from V and 10 bases from J; bases unmatched to any gene: 14. The CDR3 covers 16 residues. Per germline, CDR1 SGHAT and CDR2 FQNNGV.

This rearrangement joins TRBV10-3 to TRBJ1-3, with TRBD1 matching 8 bases. This CDR3 is 16 amino acids long. The V and J ends lost 0 bases and 7 bases, in that order; junction bases with no gene match: 8. CDR1 ENHRY and CDR2 SYGVKD come from the germline V gene. The CDR3 sequence: CAISESDRAIGNTIYF. Here the CDR3 DNA reads TGTGCCATCAGTGAGTCGGACAGGGCCATCGGGAACACCATATATTTT.

The CDR3 DNA follows: TGTGCCAGCAGCACCGGACAGGGGCAGCCCCAGCATTTT. This sequence encodes CASSTGQGQPQHF. V gene TRBV11-2 combines with J gene TRBJ1-5; 9 bases agree with TRBD1. This CDR3 has 13 amino acids. The germline V gene encodes CDR1 SGHAT and CDR2 FQNNGV. After removal of 5 bases from V and 7 bases from J, the junction contained 3 bases not matched to a gene.

This clone occurred once. This sample includes further DNA sequences coding for the same CDR3. The chain recombines TRBV3-1 (or the pseudogene TRBV3-2) with TRBJ2-3, with TRBD2 matching over 8 bases. V shed 0 bases, J shed 3 bases, and the junction held 5 bases outside the gene matches. CDR3 length: 16 amino acids. The germline gives CDR1 LGHDT, CDR2 YNNKEL (reference sequence). The DNA for the CDR3 is TGTGCCAGCAGCCAAGATGGGGGCGGGGGGACAGATACGCAGTATTTT. Translation gives CASSQDGGGGTDTQYF.

This chain links TRBV9 with TRBJ2-2, with D uncertain. V was clipped by 6 bases and J by 5 bases, with 20 bases between them. CDR1 is SGDLS, CDR2 YYNGEE, per germline. There are 16 residues in the CDR3. CDR3 sequence: CASNAQPGFLTGELFF. In DNA, the CDR3 is TGTGCCAGCAACGCCCAACCCGGGTTCTTAACCGGGGAGCTGTTTTTT.

V usage is TRBV7-9 and J usage is TRBJ1-1; perhaps TRBD1 as D (5 bases). Trimming took off 0 bases at V and 4 bases at J, with 6 bases between the two ends. The germline CDR1 and CDR2 sequences are SEHNR and FQNEAQ (reference sequence). The CDR3 contains 13 residues. The CDR3: CASSLAGPTEAFF. CDR3 nucleotide sequence: TGTGCCAGCAGCTTAGCGGGGCCCACTGAAGCTTTCTTT.

The chain uses TRBV10-3 and TRBJ1-1; D call uncertain. Germline lookup yields CDR1 ENHRY and CDR2 SYGVKD. The V gene lost 3 bases and the J gene lost 0 bases, with 14 bases spanning the gap. The CDR3 has 16 residues. This chain's CDR3 is CAISDPRYSMNTEAFF. For the CDR3, the DNA is TGTGCCATCAGTGATCCGAGGTACTCTATGAACACTGAAGCTTTCTTT.

The rearrangement links TRBV3-1 (or the pseudogene TRBV3-2) to TRBJ2-5, with a possible D match to TRBD2 (5 bases). Trimming cost V 2 bases and J 7 bases, with 11 bases left between them. The CDR3 length is 13 residues. CDR1 is LGHDT and CDR2 is YNNKEL in the germline V gene (reference sequence). The CDR3 is CASSQSGKGTQYF. In DNA form, the CDR3 reads TGTGCCAGCAGCCAATCGGGGAAGGGGACCCAGTACTTC.

The rearrangement links TRBV3-1 (or the pseudogene TRBV3-2) to TRBJ2-1, with TRBD1 identical over 8 bases. This CDR3 comprises 15 residues. CDR1 is LGHDT and CDR2 is YNNKEL in the germline V gene (reference sequence). V shed 3 bases, J shed 9 bases, and the junction held 10 bases outside the gene matches. The CDR3 sequence is CASSQTGALLSEQFF. The CDR3 region has the DNA TGTGCCAGCAGCCAGACAGGGGCGTTGTTGAGTGAGCAGTTCTTC.

The sample holds one count of this clone. This rearrangement joins TRBV2 to TRBJ2-1; 13 bases agree with TRBD2. J gave up 6 bases and V 7 bases, and 6 bases lay outside the gene matches. The CDR3 runs 15 residues. CDR1 and CDR2 from the germline V gene are SNHLY and FYNNEI. CDR3 amino acids: CASTELAGGPNEQFF. The CDR3, as DNA: TGTGCCAGCACCGAACTAGCGGGAGGGCCCAATGAGCAGTTCTTC. The full variable domain, rest sourced from reference TRBV2 and TRBJ2-1, is EPEVTQTPSHQVTQMGQEVILRCVPISNHLYFYWYRQILGQKVEFLVSFYNNEISEKSEIFDDQFSVERPDGSNFTLKIRSTKLEDSAMYFCASTELAGGPNEQFFGPGTRLTVL.

The chain uses TRBV6-5 and TRBJ2-1; maybe TRBD1 (5 bases). Germline values: CDR1 MNHEY, CDR2 SVGAGI. Trimming left V 0 bases short and J 9 bases short, with 15 bases between. This CDR3 has 15 amino acids. The CDR3: CASSYSTTKGLEQFF. DNA of the CDR3: TGTGCCAGCAGTTACTCGACAACAAAGGGGCTTGAGCAGTTCTTC.

This chain joins TRBV5-1 and TRBJ1-1, with a weak D call TRBD1 (6 bases). Germline V CDR1 and CDR2: SGHRS, YFSETQ. This CDR3 has 15 amino acids. Between the trimmed V and J ends, which lost 4 bases and 0 bases, there was a span of 13 bases. The CDR3 nucleotides read TGCGCCAGCAGCCAACAGGGATTTGTGAACACTGAAGCTTTCTTT. Translation gives CASSQQGFVNTEAFF.

This sequence joins TRBV10-1 and TRBJ1-1; unclear D gene. Trimming cost V 3 bases and J 7 bases, with 15 bases left between them. The CDR3 spans 14 residues. Germline assignment: CDR1 WNHNN and CDR2 SYGVQD (reference sequence). CDR3 nucleotide sequence: TGCGCCAGCAGTGACTGGCGCCGAGGAAATGAAGCTTTCTTT. Its protein product is CASSDWRRGNEAFF.

V gene TRBV27 combines with J gene TRBJ1-4; 7 bases map to TRBD1. Germline V gives CDR1 MNHEY, CDR2 SMNVEV (reference sequence). CDR3 length equals 13 residues. V gave up 3 bases and J gave up 8 bases; unmatched junction bases: 3. The CDR3 nucleotides read TGTGCCAGCAGTTTGTTCAGGGGGGAAAAACTGTTTTTT. Its protein is CASSLFRGEKLFF.

The chain recombines TRBV30 with TRBJ2-3, with 11 bases fitting TRBD2. Per the germline V gene, CDR1 is GTSNPN and CDR2 is SVGIG (reference sequence). The CDR3 has 14 residues. Trimming took 2 bases from V and 5 from J; bases not matched to a gene: 3. The CDR3 sequence is CAWSLGTSGDTQYF. The CDR3 DNA follows: TGTGCCTGGAGTTTGGGGACTAGCGGAGATACGCAGTATTTT.

The rearrangement uses TRBV24-1 and TRBJ2-7; maybe TRBD2 (5 bases). The CDR3 loop spans 14 amino acids. The V gene lost 5 bases and the J gene lost 7 bases, with 17 bases spanning the gap. Germline V gives CDR1 KGHDR, CDR2 SFDVKD. The chain's CDR3 is CATSARTGSGEQYF. The CDR3 DNA is TGTGCCACCAGTGCCCGGACGGGTTCGGGAGAGCAGTACTTC.

The chain combines TRBV14 with TRBJ2-3; weak D call: TRBD2 (6 bases). CDR1 SGHDN and CDR2 FVKESK come from the germline V gene. Trimming cost V 4 bases and J 4 bases, with 12 bases left between them. CDR3 size: 14 residues. The CDR3, as DNA: TGTGCCAGCAGCCGCACGCGGGGCGCAGATACGCAGTATTTT. It translates to CASSRTRGADTQYF.

This clone is a singleton in its sample. The V gene is TRBV19, the J gene TRBJ2-7; D perhaps matches TRBD1 (6 bases). Germline loops: CDR1 LNHDA, CDR2 SQIVND (reference sequence). CDR3 length: 12 amino acids. Trimming removed 5 bases at V and 5 bases at J, with 10 bases between. In nucleotides, the CDR3 is TGTGCCAGTAGTGCCAGGGGAGACGAGCAGTACTTC. Its translation: CASSARGDEQYF. Combining the CDR3 with reference TRBV19 and TRBJ2-7 gives the whole variable domain DGGITQSPKYLFRKEGQNVTLSCEQNLNHDAMYWYRQDPGQGLRLIYYSQIVNDFQKGDIAEGYSVSREKKESFPLTVTSAQKNPTAFYLCASSARGDEQYFGPGTRLTVT.

The V and J genes are TRBV5-5 and TRBJ2-5; TRBD1 might be the D (5 bases). The germline V and J ends were trimmed by 2 bases and 3 bases, with 11 bases remaining between them. CDR1 and CDR2 from the germline V gene are SGHKS and YYEKEE (reference sequence). The CDR3 is made up of 14 amino acids. CDR3 amino acids: CASSFIYRKETQYF. The DNA of the CDR3 is TGTGCCAGCAGCTTTATCTACAGGAAAGAGACCCAGTACTTC.

This chain joins TRBV6-2 or TRBV6-3 and TRBJ2-1; D gene uncertain. The CDR3 is 12 amino acids. The V gene lost 6 bases and the J gene lost 8 bases, with 11 bases spanning the gap. Germline V CDR1 and CDR2: MNHEY, SVGEGT. The CDR3 bases are TGTGCCAGCAGCCCCGGAACAGATGAGCAGTTCTTC. This codes for CASSPGTDEQFF.

V gene TRBV6-5 combines with J gene TRBJ2-7; D not certain. The length of the CDR3 is 14 residues. Trimming removed 10 bases from V and 2 bases from J, with 18 bases in between. Germline V gives CDR1 MNHEY, CDR2 SVGAGI. The CDR3 nucleotides are TGTGCCACCGGAGATTCTTGGGTGACCTACGAGCAGTACTTC. Its translation is CATGDSWVTYEQYF.

CDR3 coding DNA: TGTGCCAGTAGTAACCGACTGGCGAACACTGAAGCTTTCTTT. It yields the protein CASSNRLANTEAFF. The chain has TRBV19 and TRBJ1-1, with D unresolved. CDR1 is LNHDA, CDR2 SQIVND, per germline (reference sequence). V was cut by 4 bases and J by 1 base, with 10 bases left in between. This CDR3 comprises 14 residues.

This chain joins TRBV2 and TRBJ1-6; D is perhaps TRBD1 (5 bases). CDR1 SNHLY and CDR2 FYNNEI come from the germline V gene. V shed 9 bases and J shed 10 bases, with 16 bases lying between them. The CDR3 runs to 13 residues. CDR3 amino acids: CASMARVGSPLHF. DNA for the CDR3: TGTGCCAGTATGGCCAGGGTGGGGTCACCCCTCCACTTT.

The gene calls are TRBV19 and TRBJ1-2; tentative D call: TRBD1 (5 bases). CDR3 length: 12 amino acids. CDR1 and CDR2 from the germline V gene are LNHDA and SQIVND (reference sequence). V lost 10 bases, J lost 7 bases, and 16 bases lay in between. In nucleotides, the CDR3 is TGTGCCACGAACGAACTAAGGGGTGGCTACACCTTC. This translates into CATNELRGGYTF.

The chain recombines TRBV5-1 with TRBJ1-4; TRBD1 agrees at 12 bases. The CDR3 is made up of 15 amino acids. Germline CDR1 reads SGHRS; CDR2 reads YFSETQ. Trimming cost V 0 bases and J 7 bases; bases outside gene matches: 1. The CDR3 region is CASSLGDRGPEKLFF. The CDR3 DNA reads TGCGCCAGCAGCTTGGGGGACAGGGGGCCTGAAAAACTGTTTTTT.

The rearrangement links TRBV2 to TRBJ2-2; 8 bases map to TRBD2. This CDR3 is built from 16 residues. The germline V gene encodes CDR1 SNHLY and CDR2 FYNNEI. V shed 8 bases and J 1 base; nucleotides not matched to a gene: 9. The CDR3 loop reads CASQSASGGNTGELFF. CDR3 DNA sequence: TGTGCCAGCCAAAGCGCAAGCGGGGGGAACACCGGGGAGCTGTTTTTT.